Listed below are T cell receptor beta chains from one sample, sequenced in a study of shared clonotypes between healthy human individuals. Assay used: immunoSEQ multiplex PCR; TCRdb lists only in-frame clones, some missing. The profile covers 2,500,000 or so clones, with around nine tenths appearing a single time and roughly 0.13% taken by the ten largest. Specimen: naive CD4+ T cells sorted from blood. The receptor set was obtained from a man younger than 30 in good health. The CDR3 runs from the conserved cysteine through the conserved F or W. Each record gives: clone size, J gene, CDR3 length, V gene, D gene, CDR3 protein, CDR3 DNA. D genes are given only for firm matches. Size values are once, few and many counts, or a class for expanded clones, and some rows have none.

clone size: -
J gene: TRBJ2-7
CDR3 length: 16
V gene: TRBV7-2
D gene: TRBD2
CDR3 protein: CASSLARASGLYEQYF
CDR3 DNA: TGTGCCAGCAGCTTAGCGCGGGCTAGCGGGCTATACGAGCAGTACTTC

clone size: -
J gene: TRBJ1-2
CDR3 length: 13
V gene: TRBV29-1
D gene: -
CDR3 protein: CSVETDSNYGYTF
CDR3 DNA: TGCAGCGTTGAGACGGACTCTAACTATGGCTACACCTTC

clone size: once
J gene: TRBJ2-3
CDR3 length: 14
V gene: TRBV11-1
D gene: -
CDR3 protein: CASSLRRGPDTQYF
CDR3 DNA: TGTGCCAGCAGCTTGCGGCGGGGTCCAGATACGCAGTATTTT

clone size: -
J gene: TRBJ2-1
CDR3 length: 17
V gene: TRBV5-6
D gene: -
CDR3 protein: CASSLLDRLPAYNEQFF
CDR3 DNA: TGTGCCAGCAGCTTGTTAGACCGACTTCCCGCCTACAATGAGCAGTTCTTC

clone size: -
J gene: TRBJ1-2
CDR3 length: 13
V gene: TRBV6-1
D gene: -
CDR3 protein: CASSPDGSYGYTF
CDR3 DNA: TGTGCCAGCAGTCCCGACGGATCCTATGGCTACACCTTC

clone size: -
J gene: TRBJ2-2
CDR3 length: 14
V gene: TRBV29-1
D gene: -
CDR3 protein: CSVNGIANTGELFF
CDR3 DNA: TGCAGCGTTAACGGCATCGCGAACACCGGGGAGCTGTTTTTT

clone size: -
J gene: TRBJ2-1
CDR3 length: 13
V gene: TRBV27
D gene: TRBD2
CDR3 protein: CGEGIAGRREQFF
CDR3 DNA: TGTGGGGAGGGAATAGCGGGGAGGCGGGAGCAGTTCTTC

clone size: -
J gene: TRBJ2-1
CDR3 length: 17
V gene: TRBV29-1
D gene: -
CDR3 protein: CSVAAGLTGKGDFLQFF
CDR3 DNA: TGCAGCGTTGCAGCGGGACTAACTGGGAAGGGGGATTTTTTGCAGTTCTTC

clone size: -
J gene: TRBJ2-7
CDR3 length: 15
V gene: TRBV6-1
D gene: -
CDR3 protein: CASSQGGGGYGEQYF
CDR3 DNA: TGTGCCAGCAGTCAAGGGGGGGGAGGTTATGGCGAGCAGTACTTC

clone size: -
J gene: TRBJ2-3
CDR3 length: 17
V gene: TRBV10-2
D gene: TRBD2
CDR3 protein: CASSESRRSGSLDTQYF
CDR3 DNA: TGCGCCAGCAGTGAGTCCCGAAGGAGCGGGAGTCTCGATACGCAGTATTTT

clone size: -
J gene: TRBJ2-3
CDR3 length: 15
V gene: TRBV4-3
D gene: TRBD2
CDR3 protein: CASSQGSGGTDTQYF
CDR3 DNA: TGCGCCAGCAGCCAAGGTAGCGGGGGCACAGATACGCAGTATTTT

clone size: -
J gene: TRBJ1-5
CDR3 length: 15
V gene: TRBV5-1
D gene: -
CDR3 protein: CASSLKGLSNQPQHF
CDR3 DNA: TGCGCCAGCAGCTTGAAGGGCTTAAGCAATCAGCCCCAGCATTTT

clone size: -
J gene: TRBJ2-2
CDR3 length: 14
V gene: TRBV5-4
D gene: TRBD1
CDR3 protein: CASRGQEFTGELFF
CDR3 DNA: TGTGCCAGCAGGGGACAGGAGTTCACCGGGGAGCTGTTTTTT

clone size: -
J gene: TRBJ2-1
CDR3 length: 13
V gene: TRBV6-6
D gene: -
CDR3 protein: CASTATQGNEQFF
CDR3 DNA: TGTGCCAGCACCGCGACCCAGGGGAATGAGCAGTTCTTC

clone size: -
J gene: TRBJ2-7
CDR3 length: 16
V gene: TRBV4-1
D gene: TRBD1
CDR3 protein: CASSQSNRGPSYEQYF
CDR3 DNA: TGCGCCAGCAGCCAATCAAACAGGGGCCCCTCCTACGAGCAGTACTTC

clone size: -
J gene: TRBJ1-1
CDR3 length: 14
V gene: TRBV28
D gene: -
CDR3 protein: CASSSPAGNTEAFF
CDR3 DNA: TGTGCCAGCAGTTCGCCCGCAGGAAACACTGAAGCTTTCTTT

clone size: -
J gene: TRBJ2-7
CDR3 length: 14
V gene: TRBV30
D gene: TRBD2
CDR3 protein: CAWRASGGSYEQYF
CDR3 DNA: TGTGCCTGGAGAGCTAGCGGGGGCTCCTACGAGCAGTACTTC

clone size: -
J gene: TRBJ2-7
CDR3 length: 12
V gene: TRBV6-5
D gene: -
CDR3 protein: CASRSIGYEQYF
CDR3 DNA: TGTGCCAGCAGGAGCATCGGCTACGAGCAGTACTTC

clone size: -
J gene: TRBJ2-6
CDR3 length: 18
V gene: TRBV7-2
D gene: -
CDR3 protein: CASSLRGRLDSGANVLTF
CDR3 DNA: TGTGCCAGCAGCTTAAGGGGACGTCTAGACTCTGGGGCCAACGTCCTGACTTTC

clone size: -
J gene: TRBJ1-1
CDR3 length: 14
V gene: TRBV9
D gene: TRBD1
CDR3 protein: CASSPIQGGREAFF
CDR3 DNA: TGTGCCAGCAGCCCAATACAGGGGGGACGTGAAGCTTTCTTT

clone size: -
J gene: TRBJ2-1
CDR3 length: 15
V gene: TRBV4-3
D gene: -
CDR3 protein: CASSQGPGSYNEQFF
CDR3 DNA: TGCGCCAGCAGCCAGGGCCCGGGGTCCTACAATGAGCAGTTCTTC

clone size: -
J gene: TRBJ2-3
CDR3 length: 17
V gene: TRBV9
D gene: TRBD2
CDR3 protein: CASSVAPRTSGTDTQYF
CDR3 DNA: TGTGCCAGCAGCGTAGCCCCACGGACTAGCGGCACAGATACGCAGTATTTT

clone size: -
J gene: TRBJ1-5
CDR3 length: 16
V gene: TRBV5-1
D gene: -
CDR3 protein: CASSLSGAVGNQPQHF
CDR3 DNA: TGCGCCAGCAGCTTGTCGGGGGCGGTAGGCAATCAGCCCCAGCATTTT

clone size: -
J gene: TRBJ2-1
CDR3 length: 15
V gene: TRBV10-2
D gene: -
CDR3 protein: CASSEVVKGTSEQFF
CDR3 DNA: TGCGCCAGCAGTGAGGTCGTTAAGGGGACGAGTGAGCAGTTCTTC

clone size: -
J gene: TRBJ1-5
CDR3 length: 15
V gene: TRBV6-5
D gene: -
CDR3 protein: CASSYSLGGHQPQHF
CDR3 DNA: TGTGCCAGCAGTTACTCGCTGGGCGGGCATCAGCCCCAGCATTTT

clone size: -
J gene: TRBJ2-7
CDR3 length: 11
V gene: TRBV7-2
D gene: TRBD1
CDR3 protein: CASGQGYEQYF
CDR3 DNA: TGTGCCAGCGGACAGGGGTACGAGCAGTACTTC

clone size: -
J gene: TRBJ2-7
CDR3 length: 15
V gene: TRBV6-1
D gene: TRBD1
CDR3 protein: CASSTNIGQAYEQYF
CDR3 DNA: TGTGCCAGCAGTACTAACATTGGACAGGCCTACGAGCAGTACTTC

clone size: -
J gene: TRBJ1-6
CDR3 length: 18
V gene: TRBV13
D gene: -
CDR3 protein: CASSFGLGDQSVNSPLHF
CDR3 DNA: TGTGCCAGCAGCTTCGGCCTCGGGGATCAGTCCGTGAATTCACCCCTCCACTTT

clone size: -
J gene: TRBJ1-2
CDR3 length: 12
V gene: TRBV19
D gene: -
CDR3 protein: CASTNSNYGYTF
CDR3 DNA: TGTGCCAGTACGAACAGCAACTATGGCTACACCTTC

clone size: once
J gene: TRBJ2-7
CDR3 length: 15
V gene: TRBV7-8
D gene: -
CDR3 protein: CASSFELVGSYEQYF
CDR3 DNA: TGTGCCAGCAGCTTTGAACTAGTCGGGTCCTACGAGCAGTACTTC

clone size: -
J gene: TRBJ1-3
CDR3 length: 18
V gene: TRBV5-1
D gene: TRBD1
CDR3 protein: CASSPSRQGGHPGNTIYF
CDR3 DNA: TGCGCCAGCAGCCCCAGTCGACAGGGGGGCCATCCCGGAAACACCATATATTTT

clone size: -
J gene: TRBJ2-1
CDR3 length: 16
V gene: TRBV19
D gene: TRBD1
CDR3 protein: CASSIPGQGSYNEQFF
CDR3 DNA: TGTGCCAGTAGTATTCCGGGACAGGGATCCTACAATGAGCAGTTCTTC

clone size: -
J gene: TRBJ2-5
CDR3 length: 13
V gene: TRBV6-6
D gene: -
CDR3 protein: CASSSLRQETQYF
CDR3 DNA: TGTGCCAGCAGTTCGCTCAGACAAGAGACCCAGTACTTC

clone size: -
J gene: TRBJ2-3
CDR3 length: 17
V gene: TRBV19
D gene: -
CDR3 protein: CASSTFLTSQAADTQYF
CDR3 DNA: TGTGCCAGTAGTACATTCCTTACTAGCCAGGCAGCAGATACGCAGTATTTT

clone size: -
J gene: TRBJ1-5
CDR3 length: 16
V gene: TRBV6-6
D gene: -
CDR3 protein: CATRKEGLEGNQPQHF
CDR3 DNA: TGTGCCACAAGAAAGGAAGGCTTGGAGGGCAATCAGCCCCAGCATTTT